What follows is one TCR beta chain and its context. This entry is derived from a study of blood T cell repertoires in COVID-19. Study-level background: Material from acute and convalescent COVID-19 was sourced from the United States, Italy and Spain. Sample material is recorded as cDNA or gDNA derived from T cells, B-cell-depleted T cells, or PBMCs.

Germline-derived CDR1 and CDR2 are SGHVS and FNYEAQ. CDR3 length: 13 residues. V was clipped by 3 bases and J by 3 bases, with 9 bases between them. Authors' analysis steps: The authors estimated nucleated cell counts from reference gene primer amplification. Here immunoSEQ multiplex PCR was the method, and the copy in TCRdb shows in-frame clones only, minus some. V and J calls and clone size are as listed in that table; D and trimming were resolved from the DNA. The data show 90,000 or so clones, with approximately 92% seen just once and approximately 5.5% held by the top ten. Input material: peripheral blood. This receptor was taken from a woman aged 80 or older with active COVID-19. The rearrangement joins TRBV7-6 to TRBJ2-7; D might be TRBD1 (5 bases). CDR3 residues: CASSLTDYYEQYF. In nucleotides, the CDR3 is TGTGCCAGCAGCTTGACAGATTACTACGAGCAGTACTTC.